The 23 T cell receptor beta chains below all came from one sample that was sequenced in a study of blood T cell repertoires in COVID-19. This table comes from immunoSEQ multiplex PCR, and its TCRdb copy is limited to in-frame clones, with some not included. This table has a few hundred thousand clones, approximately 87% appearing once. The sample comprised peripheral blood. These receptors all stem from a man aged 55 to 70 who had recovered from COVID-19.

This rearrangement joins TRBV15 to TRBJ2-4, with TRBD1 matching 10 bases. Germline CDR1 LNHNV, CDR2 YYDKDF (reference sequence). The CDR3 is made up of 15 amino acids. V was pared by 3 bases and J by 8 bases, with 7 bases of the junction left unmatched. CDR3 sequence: CATSSTGTGADIQYF. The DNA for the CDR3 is TGTGCCACCAGCAGTACCGGGACAGGGGCGGACATTCAGTACTTC.

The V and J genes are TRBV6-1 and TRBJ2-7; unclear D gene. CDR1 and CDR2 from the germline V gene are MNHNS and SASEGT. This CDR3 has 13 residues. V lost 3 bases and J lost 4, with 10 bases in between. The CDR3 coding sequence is TGTGCCAGCAGTGACCGCGTATTTTACGAGCAGTACTTC. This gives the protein CASSDRVFYEQYF.

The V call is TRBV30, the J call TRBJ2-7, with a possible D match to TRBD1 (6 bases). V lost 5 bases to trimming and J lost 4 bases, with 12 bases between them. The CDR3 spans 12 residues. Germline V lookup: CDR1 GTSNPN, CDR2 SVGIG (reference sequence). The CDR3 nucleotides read TGTGCCTGGGGCGGCAGGGGATACGAGCAGTACTTC. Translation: CAWGGRGYEQYF.

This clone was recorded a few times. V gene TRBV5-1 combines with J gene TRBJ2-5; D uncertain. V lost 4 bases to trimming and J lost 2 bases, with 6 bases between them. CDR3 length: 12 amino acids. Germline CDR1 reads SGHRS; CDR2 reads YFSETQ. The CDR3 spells CASSTRQETQYF. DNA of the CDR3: TGCGCCAGCAGCACAAGACAAGAGACCCAGTACTTC.

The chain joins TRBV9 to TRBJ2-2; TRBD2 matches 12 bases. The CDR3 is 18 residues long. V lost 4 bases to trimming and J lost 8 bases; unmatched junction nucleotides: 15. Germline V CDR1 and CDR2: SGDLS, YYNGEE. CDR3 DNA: TGTGCCAGCAGCCTGCGACTAGCGGGAGCGGGTCCAGCTGGGGAGCTGTTTTTT. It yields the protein CASSLRLAGAGPAGELFF.

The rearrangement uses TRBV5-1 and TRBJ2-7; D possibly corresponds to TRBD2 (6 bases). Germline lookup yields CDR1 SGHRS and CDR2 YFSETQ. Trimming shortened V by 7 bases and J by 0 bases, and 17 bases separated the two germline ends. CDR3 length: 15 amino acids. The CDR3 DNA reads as TGCGCCAGCCGGCCGGGTCGGGGGAGCTCCTACGAGCAGTACTTC. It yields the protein CASRPGRGSSYEQYF.

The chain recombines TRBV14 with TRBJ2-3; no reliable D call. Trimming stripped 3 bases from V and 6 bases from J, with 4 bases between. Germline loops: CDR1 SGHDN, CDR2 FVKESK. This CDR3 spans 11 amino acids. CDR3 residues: CASSHSDTQYF. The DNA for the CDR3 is TGTGCCAGCAGCCATTCGGATACGCAGTATTTT.

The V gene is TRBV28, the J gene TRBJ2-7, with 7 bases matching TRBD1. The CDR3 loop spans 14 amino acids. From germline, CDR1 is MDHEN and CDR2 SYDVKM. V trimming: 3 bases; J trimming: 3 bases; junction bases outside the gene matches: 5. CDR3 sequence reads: CASSFFQGVYEQYF. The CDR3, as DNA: TGTGCCAGCAGTTTTTTCCAGGGGGTCTACGAGCAGTACTTC.

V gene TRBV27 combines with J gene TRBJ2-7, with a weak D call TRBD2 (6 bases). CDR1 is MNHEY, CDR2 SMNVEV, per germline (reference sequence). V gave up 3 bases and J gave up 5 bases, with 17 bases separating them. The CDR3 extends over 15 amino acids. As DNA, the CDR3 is TGTGCCAGCAGTTTTAGAGGACTACCTACAAACGAGCAGTACTTC. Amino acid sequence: CASSFRGLPTNEQYF.

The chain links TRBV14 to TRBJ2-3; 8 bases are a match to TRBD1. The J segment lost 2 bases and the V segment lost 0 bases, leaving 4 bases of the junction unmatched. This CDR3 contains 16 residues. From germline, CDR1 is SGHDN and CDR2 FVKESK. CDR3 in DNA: TGTGCCAGCAGCCAAGAGGACAGGGCATCCACAGATACGCAGTATTTT. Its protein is CASSQEDRASTDTQYF. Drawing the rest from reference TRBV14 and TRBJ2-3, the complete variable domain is EAGVTQFPSHSVIEKGQTVTLRCDPISGHDNLYWYRRVMGKEIKFLLHFVKESKQDESGMPNNRFLAERTGGTYSTLKVQPAELEDSGVYFCASSQEDRASTDTQYFGPGTRLTVL.

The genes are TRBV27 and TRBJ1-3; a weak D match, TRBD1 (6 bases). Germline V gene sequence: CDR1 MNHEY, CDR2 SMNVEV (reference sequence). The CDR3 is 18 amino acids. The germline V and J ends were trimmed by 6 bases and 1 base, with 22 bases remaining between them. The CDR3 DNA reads TGTGCCAGCAGGCCCTTCGGACAGCCAAGCGGATCTGGAAACACCATATATTTT. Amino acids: CASRPFGQPSGSGNTIYF.

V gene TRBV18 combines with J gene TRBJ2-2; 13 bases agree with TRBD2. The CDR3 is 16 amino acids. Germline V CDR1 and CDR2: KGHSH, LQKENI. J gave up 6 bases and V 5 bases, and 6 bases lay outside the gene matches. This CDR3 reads CASSVGLAGASGELFF. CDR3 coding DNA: TGTGCCAGCTCAGTCGGACTAGCGGGGGCCTCCGGGGAGCTGTTTTTT.

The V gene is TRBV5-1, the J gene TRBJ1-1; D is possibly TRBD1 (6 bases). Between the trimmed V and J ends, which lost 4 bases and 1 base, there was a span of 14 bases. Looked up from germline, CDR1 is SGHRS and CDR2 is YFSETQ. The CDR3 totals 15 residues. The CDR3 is CASSNKGQSNTEAFF. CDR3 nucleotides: TGCGCCAGCAGCAACAAAGGACAGTCGAACACTGAAGCTTTCTTT. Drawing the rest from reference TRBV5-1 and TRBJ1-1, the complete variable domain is KAGVTQTPRYLIKTRGQQVTLSCSPISGHRSVSWYQQTPGQGLQFLFEYFSETQRNKGNFPGRFSGRQFSNSRSEMNVSTLELGDSALYLCASSNKGQSNTEAFFGQGTRLTVV.

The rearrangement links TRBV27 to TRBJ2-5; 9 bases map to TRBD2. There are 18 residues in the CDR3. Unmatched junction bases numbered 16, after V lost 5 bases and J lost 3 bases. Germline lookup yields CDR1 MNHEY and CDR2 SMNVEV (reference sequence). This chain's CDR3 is CASSNARGRLAGKETQYF. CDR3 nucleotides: TGTGCCAGCAGTAACGCCAGGGGGAGGCTAGCGGGAAAAGAGACCCAGTACTTC.

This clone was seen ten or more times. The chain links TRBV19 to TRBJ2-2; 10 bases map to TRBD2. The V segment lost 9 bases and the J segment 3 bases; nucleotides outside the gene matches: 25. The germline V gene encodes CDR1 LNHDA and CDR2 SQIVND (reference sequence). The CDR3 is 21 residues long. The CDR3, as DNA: TGTGCCAGCGGACCCCCCCCGTGGAGGCTAGCGGGGGAGCCTTACACCGGGGAGCTGTTTTTT. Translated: CASGPPPWRLAGEPYTGELFF.

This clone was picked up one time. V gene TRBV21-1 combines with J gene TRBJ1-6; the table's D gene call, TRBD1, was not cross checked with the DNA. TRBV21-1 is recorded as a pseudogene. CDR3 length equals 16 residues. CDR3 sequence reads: CANPIGLFTGTAPLHF. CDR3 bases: TGTGCCAACCCTATTGGGCTATTTACAGGGACGGCACCCCTCCACTTT.

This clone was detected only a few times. The CDR3 loop reads CASSRPSGVADTQYF. The CDR3 region has the DNA TGTGCCAGCAGCCGGCCCAGCGGGGTGGCAGATACGCAGTATTTT. The chain couples TRBV7-9 to TRBJ2-3; 7 bases fit TRBD2. V was clipped by 5 bases and J by 4 bases; unmatched bases: 9. Germline CDR1 is SEHNR and CDR2 is FQNEAQ (reference sequence). The CDR3 sequence is 15 residues long.

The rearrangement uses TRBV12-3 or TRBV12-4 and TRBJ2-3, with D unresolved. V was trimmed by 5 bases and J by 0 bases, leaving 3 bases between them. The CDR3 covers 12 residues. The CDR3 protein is CASSTSTDTQYF. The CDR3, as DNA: TGTGCCAGCAGTACTAGCACAGATACGCAGTATTTT.

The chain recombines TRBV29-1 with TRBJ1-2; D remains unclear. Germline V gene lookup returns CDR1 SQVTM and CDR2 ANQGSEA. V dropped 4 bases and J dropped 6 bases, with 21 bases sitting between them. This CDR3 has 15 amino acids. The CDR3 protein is CSVVLPGALQNGYTF. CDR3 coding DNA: TGCAGCGTTGTACTTCCAGGCGCCCTGCAGAATGGCTACACCTTC. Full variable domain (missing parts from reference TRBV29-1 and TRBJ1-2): SAVISQKPSRDICQRGTSLTIQCQVDSQVTMMFWYRQQPGQSLTLIATANQGSEATYESGFVIDKFPISRPNLTFSTLTVSNMSPEDSSIYLCSVVLPGALQNGYTFGSGTRLTVV.

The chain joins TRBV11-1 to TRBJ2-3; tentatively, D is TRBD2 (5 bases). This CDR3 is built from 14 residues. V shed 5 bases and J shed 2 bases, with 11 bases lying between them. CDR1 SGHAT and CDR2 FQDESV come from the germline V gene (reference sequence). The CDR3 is CASSLRTSTDTQYF. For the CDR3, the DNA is TGTGCCAGCAGCCTCCGGACTTCCACAGATACGCAGTATTTT. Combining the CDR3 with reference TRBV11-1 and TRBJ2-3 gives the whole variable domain EAEVAQSPRYKITEKSQAVAFWCDPISGHATLYWYRQILGQGPELLVQFQDESVVDDSQLPKDRFSAERLKGVDSTLKIQPAELGDSAMYLCASSLRTSTDTQYFGPGTRLTVL.

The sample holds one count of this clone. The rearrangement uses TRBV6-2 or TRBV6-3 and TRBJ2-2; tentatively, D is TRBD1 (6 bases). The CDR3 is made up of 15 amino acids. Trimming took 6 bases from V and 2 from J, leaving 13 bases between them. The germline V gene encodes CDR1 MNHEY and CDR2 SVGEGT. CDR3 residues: CASSRPGHNTGELFF. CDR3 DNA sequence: TGTGCCAGCAGCCGACCGGGACATAACACCGGGGAGCTGTTTTTT.

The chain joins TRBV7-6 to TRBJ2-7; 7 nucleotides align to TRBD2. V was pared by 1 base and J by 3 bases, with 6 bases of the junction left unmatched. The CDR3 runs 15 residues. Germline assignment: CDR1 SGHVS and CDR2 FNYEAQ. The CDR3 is CASSLDSGTHYEQYF. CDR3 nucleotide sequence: TGTGCCAGCAGCTTAGACAGCGGGACCCACTACGAGCAGTACTTC. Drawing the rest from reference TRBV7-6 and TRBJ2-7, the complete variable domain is GAGVSQSPRYKVTKRGQDVALRCDPISGHVSLYWYRQALGQGPEFLTYFNYEAQQDKSGLPNDRFSAERPEGSISTLTIQRTEQRDSAMYRCASSLDSGTHYEQYFGPGTRLTVT.

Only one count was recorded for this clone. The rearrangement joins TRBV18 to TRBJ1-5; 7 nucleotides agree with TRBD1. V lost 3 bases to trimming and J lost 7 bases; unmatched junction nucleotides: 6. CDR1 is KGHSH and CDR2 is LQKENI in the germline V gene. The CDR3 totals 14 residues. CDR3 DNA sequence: TGTGCCAGCTCACCCGACAGGGTAAGGCAGCCCCAGCATTTT. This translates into CASSPDRVRQPQHF.